The next 26 T cell receptor beta chains were all read from a single sample in a study of cytomegalovirus exposure and HLA in healthy donors. PCR primers comprised 60 Vbeta and 13 Jbeta primers. Produced via immunoSEQ multiplex PCR; TCRdb's table is partial and in-frame only. The table records tens of thousands of clones, more than 85% of them present only once. The source material was PBMCs. The receptor set was obtained from a woman between 18 and 29 years old in good health and CMV-seronegative.

The gene calls are TRBV10-3 and TRBJ1-2; 10 bases match TRBD1. The CDR3 consists of 15 residues. V dropped 6 bases and J dropped 3; count of bases not matched to a gene: 7. Germline CDR1 ENHRY, CDR2 SYGVKD. The CDR3 region has the DNA TGTGCCATCAGCTGGACAGGGGGGACGGACTATGGCTACACCTTC. Translation: CAISWTGGTDYGYTF.

This clone was seen only once. The chain joins TRBV2 to TRBJ2-5; D is unclear. CDR3 length equals 10 residues. Trimming stripped 5 bases from V and 7 bases from J, with 5 bases between. The V gene's germline CDR1 is SNHLY and CDR2 FYNNEI. Here the CDR3 reads CASSTGTQYF. The CDR3 DNA reads TGTGCCAGCAGTACGGGGACCCAGTACTTC.

The chain joins TRBV18 to TRBJ1-1; 7 positions agree with TRBD1. V shed 0 bases and J 4 bases; nucleotides not matched to a gene: 2. CDR1 KGHSH and CDR2 LQKENI come from the germline V gene. The CDR3 has 14 amino acids. CDR3 DNA: TGTGCCAGCTCACCACCCTGGGACAGCACTGAAGCTTTCTTT. Amino acid sequence: CASSPPWDSTEAFF.

V usage is TRBV28 and J usage is TRBJ1-1; D call uncertain. The CDR3 spans 14 residues. CDR1 is MDHEN and CDR2 is SYDVKM in the germline V gene. With 5 bases removed from V and 10 bases from J, the gap between germline ends came to 20 bases. The CDR3 is CASSPPGVLGGAFF. The CDR3 DNA is TGTGCCAGCAGTCCACCGGGAGTCCTAGGAGGAGCTTTCTTT.

V usage is TRBV14 and J usage is TRBJ2-7, with 9 bases lining up with TRBD2. CDR1 and CDR2 (germline): SGHDN, FVKESK. V shed 2 bases and J 3 bases; nucleotides not matched to a gene: 8. The CDR3 runs to 16 residues. CDR3 in amino acids: CASSQRSGSSHYEQYF. The CDR3, as DNA: TGTGCCAGCAGCCAACGTAGCGGGAGTTCCCACTACGAGCAGTACTTC.

The V gene is TRBV2, the J gene TRBJ2-5; TRBD2 matches 7 bases. V lost 1 base to trimming and J lost 5 bases; unmatched junction nucleotides: 7. The CDR3 covers 15 residues. In germline, CDR1 is SNHLY, CDR2 FYNNEI. The CDR3 spells CASSEDTGEGETQYF. CDR3 nucleotides: TGTGCCAGCAGTGAAGACACGGGGGAGGGGGAGACCCAGTACTTC.

The rearrangement links TRBV5-1 to TRBJ1-1; TRBD1 aligns across 12 bases. The trim removed 3 bases at V and 1 base at J, leaving 4 bases unmatched. Germline-derived CDR1 and CDR2 are SGHRS and YFSETQ. This CDR3 is 16 amino acids long. The CDR3 reads CASSYGDRGQNTEAFF. The CDR3 bases are TGCGCCAGCAGCTACGGGGACAGGGGGCAGAACACTGAAGCTTTCTTT.

This chain uses TRBV4-3 with TRBJ1-2; 8 nucleotides line up with TRBD1. The CDR3 extends over 16 amino acids. The germline gives CDR1 LGHNA, CDR2 YSLEER. The trim removed 4 bases at V and 2 bases at J, leaving 9 bases unmatched. CDR3 DNA sequence: TGCGCCAGCAGCCCCCCCTCGACAGGGGCGAACTATGGCTACACCTTC. The encoded protein is CASSPPSTGANYGYTF.

The V call is TRBV5-8, the J call TRBJ2-5; D is uncertain. The CDR3 length is 14 residues. Germline V gene data show CDR1 as SGHTS and CDR2 as YDEGEE. The V end lost 4 bases, the J end lost 2 bases, and 12 bases lay between the germline ends. CDR3: CASSAHYRQETQYF. CDR3 nucleotide sequence: TGTGCCAGCAGCGCTCACTACCGGCAAGAGACCCAGTACTTC.

The V call is TRBV28, the J call TRBJ2-1, with 10 bases fitting TRBD2. V was clipped by 4 bases and J by 10 bases; unmatched bases: 10. This CDR3 comprises 15 residues. The germline gives CDR1 MDHEN, CDR2 SYDVKM. CDR3 coding DNA: TGTGCCAGCAGTTCCTCGGCTAGCGGGAGTATCGAGCAGTTCTTC. Translated, it gives CASSSSASGSIEQFF.

The chain carries TRBV5-6 and TRBJ1-5, with TRBD1 identical over 8 bases. After removal of 4 bases from V and 3 bases from J, the junction contained 6 bases not matched to a gene. CDR3 size: 15 residues. Germline lookup yields CDR1 SGHDT and CDR2 YYEEEE. CDR3 sequence: CASSPGQVFNQPQHF. CDR3 in DNA: TGTGCCAGCAGCCCGGGACAGGTTTTCAATCAGCCCCAGCATTTT.

This sequence joins TRBV6-5 and TRBJ2-1; 12 bases are shared with TRBD2. CDR1 is MNHEY, CDR2 SVGAGI, per germline. V shed 7 bases, J shed 9 bases, and the junction held 10 bases outside the gene matches. The CDR3 is 15 amino acids. The CDR3 protein is CASNTTSGRSFEQFF. Here the CDR3 DNA reads TGTGCCAGCAATACGACTAGCGGGAGAAGTTTTGAGCAGTTCTTC.

V usage is TRBV5-1 and J usage is TRBJ2-1; 9 nucleotides match TRBD2. In germline, CDR1 is SGHRS, CDR2 YFSETQ. The V and J ends lost 4 bases and 7 bases, in that order; junction bases with no gene match: 12. The CDR3 covers 16 residues. This CDR3 reads CASSVQLAGGANEQFF. The CDR3 region has the DNA TGCGCCAGCAGCGTTCAACTAGCGGGCGGGGCAAATGAGCAGTTCTTC.

The rearrangement links TRBV7-3 to TRBJ2-2; TRBD2 agrees at 13 bases. The CDR3 is 17 amino acids. Trimming removed 6 bases from V and 4 bases from J; junction bases left unmatched: 8. Germline loops: CDR1 SGHTA, CDR2 FQGTGA. CDR3 nucleotides: TGTGCCAGCAGTCTACCGGGACTAGCGGGACCCACCGGGGAGCTGTTTTTT. This encodes CASSLPGLAGPTGELFF.

This chain joins TRBV7-9 and TRBJ1-1; no definite D call. V lost 2 bases and J 6 bases, leaving 13 bases between the germline ends. Germline-derived CDR1 and CDR2 are SEHNR and FQNEAQ (reference sequence). The CDR3 covers 14 residues. The DNA of the CDR3 is TGTGCCAGCAGCTTATGGTCTGAGGTATCTGAAGCTTTCTTT. Translation gives CASSLWSEVSEAFF.

The CDR3 reads CASSFRGITDTQYF. The CDR3 nucleotides are TGCGCCAGCAGCTTCCGGGGAATCACAGATACGCAGTATTTT. The chain uses TRBV5-1 and TRBJ2-3, with a possible D match to TRBD2 (5 bases). The CDR3 consists of 14 residues. Germline CDR1 is SGHRS and CDR2 is YFSETQ. Trimming left V 2 bases short and J 2 bases short, with 9 bases between.

The gene calls are TRBV6-4 and TRBJ1-3; D is uncertain. The CDR3 runs 13 residues. V dropped 2 bases and J dropped 4 bases, with 6 bases sitting between them. Germline values: CDR1 MRHNA, CDR2 SNTAGT. The CDR3 DNA reads TGTGCCAGCAGTGACCCCTCCGGAAACACCATATATTTT. This gives the protein CASSDPSGNTIYF.

With regard to this clone: The same CDR3 arises from other DNA sequences in this sample as well. J is TRBJ2-1 and V is TRBV6-4; tentative D call: TRBD2 (5 bases). CDR1 and CDR2 from the germline V gene are MRHNA and SNTAGT. The CDR3 is made up of 16 amino acids. V was shortened by 4 bases and J by 5 bases, with 18 bases between the two germline ends. The CDR3 reads CASSVDSGSGDNEQFF. As DNA, the CDR3 is TGTGCCAGCAGTGTAGATAGTGGGAGCGGTGACAATGAGCAGTTCTTC.

The DNA for the CDR3 is TGCGCCAGCAGCTTGCGAGGACTAGCGGTCTCTGGGGCCAACGTCCTGACTTTC. Translated, it gives CASSLRGLAVSGANVLTF. V and J are TRBV5-1 and TRBJ2-6; 10 nucleotides line up with TRBD2. After removal of 1 base from V and 0 bases from J, the junction contained 4 bases not matched to a gene. Germline values: CDR1 SGHRS, CDR2 YFSETQ. The CDR3 contains 18 residues.

J is TRBJ2-1 and V is TRBV4-3, with D unclear. CDR1 LGHNA and CDR2 YSLEER come from the germline V gene. V was shortened by 4 bases and J by 0 bases, with 10 bases between the two germline ends. The CDR3 consists of 15 residues. CDR3 residues: CASSLTPSSYNEQFF. As DNA, the CDR3 is TGCGCCAGCAGCCTTACTCCAAGCTCCTACAATGAGCAGTTCTTC.

The rearrangement uses TRBV2 and TRBJ2-2; D is unresolved. The CDR3 consists of 12 residues. V lost 1 base to trimming and J lost 8 bases, with 5 bases between them. Germline assignment: CDR1 SNHLY and CDR2 FYNNEI. The CDR3 spells CASSEDIGELFF. The DNA for the CDR3 is TGTGCCAGCAGTGAAGATATTGGGGAGCTGTTTTTT.

Notes on this clone: The germline gene is not matched at one end of the junction; a read error may be the cause. J is TRBJ1-1 and V is TRBV27; the D gene is possibly TRBD1 (5 bases). The germline gives CDR1 MNHEY, CDR2 SMNVEV (reference sequence). The CDR3 spans 19 residues. The CDR3 region has the DNA TGTGCCAGCAGTTTATTGGGAGGGCTGGGGCGAAAGTCAAGTACTGGAGCTTTCTTT. Its translation is CASSLLGGLGRKSSTGAFF.

The V and J genes are TRBV30 and TRBJ1-5; 7 bases are a match to TRBD1. CDR3 size: 12 residues. Per the germline V gene, CDR1 is GTSNPN and CDR2 is SVGIG (reference sequence). The junction had 3 bases not matched to a gene; V was cut back by 5 bases and J by 5 bases. This chain's CDR3 is CAWDQGDQPQHF. CDR3 coding DNA: TGTGCCTGGGACCAGGGGGATCAGCCCCAGCATTTT.

This chain links TRBV5-1 with TRBJ1-3; D possibly corresponds to TRBD1 (5 bases). The CDR3 contains 14 residues. Per germline, CDR1 SGHRS and CDR2 YFSETQ. V lost 0 bases and J lost 4, with 8 bases in between. This chain's CDR3 is CASSLGQFGNTIYF. In DNA form, the CDR3 reads TGCGCCAGCAGCTTGGGACAGTTCGGAAACACCATATATTTT.

The chain is built from TRBV6-1 and TRBJ1-2; possible D gene TRBD1, 5 bases. V was trimmed by 6 bases and J by 5 bases, leaving 19 bases between them. Germline V gene data show CDR1 as MNHNS and CDR2 as SASEGT. The CDR3 contains 15 residues. As DNA, the CDR3 is TGTGCCAGCAGAGCCTCGGGGGTGACCCGATATGGCTACACCTTC. Its translation is CASRASGVTRYGYTF.

The rearrangement links TRBV5-1 to TRBJ2-7, with D perhaps matching TRBD2 (6 bases). The CDR3 length is 16 residues. V lost 4 bases, J lost 2 bases, and 19 bases lay in between. Germline lookup yields CDR1 SGHRS and CDR2 YFSETQ. The CDR3 spells CASSPVGRTGTYEQYF. CDR3 nucleotides: TGCGCCAGCAGCCCGGTGGGGAGGACGGGAACCTACGAGCAGTACTTC.